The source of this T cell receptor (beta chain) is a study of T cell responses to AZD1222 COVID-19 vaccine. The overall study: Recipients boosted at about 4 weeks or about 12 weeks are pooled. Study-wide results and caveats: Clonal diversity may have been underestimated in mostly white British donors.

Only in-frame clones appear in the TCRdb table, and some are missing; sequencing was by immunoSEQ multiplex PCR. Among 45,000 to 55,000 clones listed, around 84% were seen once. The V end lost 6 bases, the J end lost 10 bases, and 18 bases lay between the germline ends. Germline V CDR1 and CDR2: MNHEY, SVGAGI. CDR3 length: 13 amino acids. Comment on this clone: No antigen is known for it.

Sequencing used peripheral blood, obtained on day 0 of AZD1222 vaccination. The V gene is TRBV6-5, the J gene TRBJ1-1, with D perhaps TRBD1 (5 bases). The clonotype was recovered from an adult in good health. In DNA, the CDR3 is TGTGCCAGCAGCCAGAGGTCGGGGCGGGCAGCTTTCTTT. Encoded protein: CASSQRSGRAAFF.